This TCR beta chain came from a study of memory CD4+ T cells and cytomegalovirus serostatus. Study-level information: Healthy Belgian adult donors included several CMV-positive and some 23 CMV-negative people.

This clone was picked up one time. The data were produced by immunoSEQ multiplex PCR, yet TCRdb's version contains in-frame clones alone and is incomplete. The table shows 45,000 to 65,000 clones, with under 80% occurring only once. Single viable CD3+CD4+CD8-CD45RO+ cells were sorted as the memory CD4+ T cells. This CDR3 region has 16 residues. V gave up 5 bases and J gave up 5 bases, with 22 bases separating them. The germline V gene has CDR1 SGHRS and CDR2 YFSETQ. Sequencing was done on a sample of memory CD4+ T cells from blood. V gene TRBV5-1 combines with J gene TRBJ2-5; no reliable D call. The receptor was isolated from an adult in good health and CMV-seronegative. In nucleotides, the CDR3 is TGCGCCAGCAGTTTGTCCGGTTCCCCGGATAAGGAGACCCAGTACTTC. As protein: CASSLSGSPDKETQYF.